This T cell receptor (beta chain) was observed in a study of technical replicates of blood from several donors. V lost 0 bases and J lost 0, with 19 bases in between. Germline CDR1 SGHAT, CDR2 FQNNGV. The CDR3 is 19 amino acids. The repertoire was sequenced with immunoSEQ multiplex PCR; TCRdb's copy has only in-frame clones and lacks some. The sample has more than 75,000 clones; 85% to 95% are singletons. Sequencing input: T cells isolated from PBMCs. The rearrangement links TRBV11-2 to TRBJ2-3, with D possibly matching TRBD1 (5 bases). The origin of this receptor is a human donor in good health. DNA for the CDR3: TGTGCCAGCAGCTTAGATCTGGGGCGGAGTCTTATTAGCACAGATACGCAGTATTTT. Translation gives CASSLDLGRSLISTDTQYF.